This T cell receptor (beta chain) was recorded in a study of cytomegalovirus exposure and HLA in healthy donors. With regard to this clone: No antigen is known for it.

Use of 60 Vbeta and 13 Jbeta primers characterized the PCR. The authors' processing: Later, an analysis found 80 million or so unique TCR beta chains, and approximately 10 million of these were shared. TCRdb keeps only in-frame clones here, not all; method: immunoSEQ multiplex PCR. The DNA gave D and trimming, while V, J and clone size come from that table. This table has roughly 250,000 clones, around 80% appearing once. Study-level results: Later work found most CMV-associated TCR beta chains apparently HLA-restricted. Researchers reported in a later analysis that common viral pathogens appeared linked to several top clusters. Association of a missense DCLRE1C variant with TCR beta V- and J-gene trimming was reported in a later analysis.

Sample: PBMCs. The TCR sequence derives from a girl aged 2 to 9 in good health and CMV-seronegative.

CDR3 amino acids: CSVEAGLLTDTQYF. CDR3 nucleotides: TGCAGCGTTGAAGCGGGACTCCTCACAGATACGCAGTATTTT. The chain joins TRBV29-1 to TRBJ2-3, with D maybe TRBD2 (6 bases). V was trimmed by 1 base and J by 2 bases, leaving 10 bases between them. The length of the CDR3 is 14 residues. Germline V gene data show CDR1 as SQVTM and CDR2 as ANQGSEA.